The clone carrying this T cell receptor beta chain was recorded a few times. The data originate from a study of T-cell memory formation after mild COVID-19. MiXCR was run by TCRdb on the 5' RACE reads, yielding one entry per CDR3 protein. Of approximately 300,000 distinct CDR3 sequences in the sample, about 15% are singletons; the top ten hold 22%. Sequenced sample: PBMCs or a T cell subset sorted from them (not recorded which). The TCR originated in a man aged 18-30 years who had mild COVID-19 (a few samples of this study predate the infection). Cell type and time point are not known.

The CDR3, as DNA: TGTGCCAGCAGTTTACTTAGGGGAGGTTGGGCTTTCTTT. Its protein is CASSLLRGGWAFF. J is TRBJ1-1 and V is TRBV12-3 or TRBV12-4, with D possibly matching TRBD1 (5 bases). Trimming removed 2 bases at V and 11 bases at J, with 15 bases between. The CDR3 spans 13 residues.